The T cell receptor (beta chain) described here comes from a study of human T cells and chemical hapten exposure. Overall study results and limits: Expanded TCRs grouped into significantly more large CDR3 similarity clusters than controls produced.

V was clipped by 6 bases and J by 3 bases, with 9 bases between them. The length of the CDR3 is 12 residues. Germline CDR1 reads MDHEN; CDR2 reads SYDVKM. TCRdb fed the RACE reads into MiXCR, producing one record per CDR3 protein. The repertoire has around 56,000 distinct CDR3 sequences, 9.9% of them found once; the top ten carry around 10%. Worth noting for this clonotype: The antigen is unknown.

The sample's time point: pre-sensitization, week 0. Noted treatment: therapeutic diphenylcyclopropenone sensitization with weekly scalp DPC. This sequence originates from a man in his forties with alopecia areata. Some clones in this sample may be carry-over from other donors' samples. The specimen comprised whole blood, sampled in connection with sensitization to the hapten diphenylcyclopropenone (DPC). The chain has TRBV28 and TRBJ2-7; TRBD1 might be the D (6 bases). In nucleotides, the CDR3 is TGTGCCAGCAGGTCAGGGGTCTACGAGCAGTACTTC. Translated, it gives CASRSGVYEQYF.